This TCR beta chain was profiled in a study of cytomegalovirus exposure and HLA in healthy donors. CDR1 is MGHRA and CDR2 is YSYEKL in the germline V gene. V was cut by 2 bases and J by 6 bases, with 10 bases left in between. The CDR3 has 13 residues. The PCR had 60 Vbeta and 13 Jbeta primers. The assay was immunoSEQ multiplex PCR, and TCRdb's table has in-frame clones only and misses some. The sample shows 80,000 to 130,000 clones, approximately 77% of them seen only once. The specimen was PBMCs. The TCR was taken from a male donor in good health and CMV-seropositive. V gene TRBV4-1 combines with J gene TRBJ1-1; a possible D gene is TRBD1 (5 bases). CDR3 DNA sequence: TGCGCCAGCAGCCAATTTGGAGGGGCTGAAGCTTTCTTT. Residues: CASSQFGGAEAFF.